The clone carrying this T cell receptor (beta chain) is categorized as medium-sized. The CDR3 contains 13 residues. Germline assignment: CDR1 MDHEN and CDR2 SYDVKM. Deletions cut 6 bases from V and 4 bases from J, with 13 bases between. The data belong to a study of spatial heterogeneity in lung cancer. Study overall: Available follow-up PBMC samples, collected a median of roughly 2 years post-resection, were sequenced. Mean representation of each unique TCR and UMI combination in the raw reads exceeded 9.5 occurrences.

Time point noted: blood at routine non-recurrence follow-up after resection. From tumor, nontumor lung or frozen PBMC, whole RNA was taken unsorted for sequencing. Single TCR cDNA molecules each had their own unique molecular identifier. One entry per CDR3 protein results from TCRdb running MiXCR on the 5' RACE reads. Of around 10,000 distinct CDR3 sequences in the sample, roughly 20% were seen once. This TCR was recovered from a male donor with early-stage non-small cell lung cancer. V usage is TRBV28 and J usage is TRBJ2-7; D is perhaps TRBD2 (6 bases). This material consisted of PBMCs, taken at follow-up. The CDR3 loop is CASSRGLNYEQYF. The CDR3 coding sequence is TGTGCCAGCAGCCGGGGACTGAATTACGAGCAGTACTTC.